Each of the 5 T cell receptor beta chains below was sequenced from the same sample in a study of T cells after yellow fever vaccination. From the 5' RACE reads, TCRdb called clonotypes with MiXCR, one entry per CDR3 protein. This sample has around 310,000 distinct CDR3 sequences, with roughly 3.5% found just once. The sample was PBMCs, taken on the day of the yellow fever booster vaccination. The origin of the receptors is a man younger than 35 who received the YFV17D yellow fever vaccine.

This clonotype was seen at least ten times. The V call is TRBV5-5, the J call TRBJ2-7; a weak D match, TRBD2 (7 bases). The CDR3 consists of 14 residues. The germline CDR1 and CDR2 sequences are SGHKS and YYEKEE (reference sequence). Deletions cut 1 base from V and 5 bases from J, with 13 bases between. CDR3 residues: CASSLSGGGNEQYF. The CDR3, as DNA: TGTGCCAGCAGCTTGTCTGGCGGGGGCAACGAGCAGTACTTC.

This clonotype was counted many times. The chain employs TRBV18 and TRBJ2-5, with D perhaps matching TRBD2 (6 bases). The germline V and J ends were trimmed by 6 bases and 2 bases, with 10 bases remaining between them. The CDR3 runs to 13 residues. The V gene's germline CDR1 is KGHSH and CDR2 LQKENI. CDR3 DNA: TGTGCCAGCTCGCGGGACTTACAAGAGACCCAGTACTTC. It specifies CASSRDLQETQYF.

This clonotype was counted once. The chain recombines TRBV28 with TRBJ2-5; 7 bases fit TRBD1. This CDR3 has 12 residues. With V trimmed by 5 bases and J by 11 bases, 8 bases remained unmatched. Germline-derived CDR1 and CDR2 are MDHEN and SYDVKM. The chain's CDR3 is CASSRDRWEQYF. The CDR3 nucleotides are TGTGCCAGCAGTCGGGACAGATGGGAGCAGTACTTC.

This clonotype was seen ten or more times. The chain has TRBV7-8 and TRBJ2-7, with TRBD2 as a possible D gene (6 bases). CDR1 is SGHVS, CDR2 FQNEAQ, per germline. V was clipped by 0 bases and J by 2 bases, with 11 bases between them. The CDR3 runs to 15 residues. The CDR3 is CASSLAGGLTYEQYF. CDR3 DNA: TGTGCCAGCAGCTTAGCGGGGGGTTTGACCTACGAGCAGTACTTC.

This clonotype appeared many times. This chain links TRBV4-1 with TRBJ2-7; 7 bases line up with TRBD1. CDR3 length: 14 amino acids. V was pared by 4 bases and J by 2 bases, with 5 bases of the junction left unmatched. Germline CDR1 is MGHRA and CDR2 is YSYEKL. In nucleotides, the CDR3 is TGCGCCAGCAGCCCTCGACAGGGCGCCTACGAGCAGTACGTC. Protein sequence: CASSPRQGAYEQYV.